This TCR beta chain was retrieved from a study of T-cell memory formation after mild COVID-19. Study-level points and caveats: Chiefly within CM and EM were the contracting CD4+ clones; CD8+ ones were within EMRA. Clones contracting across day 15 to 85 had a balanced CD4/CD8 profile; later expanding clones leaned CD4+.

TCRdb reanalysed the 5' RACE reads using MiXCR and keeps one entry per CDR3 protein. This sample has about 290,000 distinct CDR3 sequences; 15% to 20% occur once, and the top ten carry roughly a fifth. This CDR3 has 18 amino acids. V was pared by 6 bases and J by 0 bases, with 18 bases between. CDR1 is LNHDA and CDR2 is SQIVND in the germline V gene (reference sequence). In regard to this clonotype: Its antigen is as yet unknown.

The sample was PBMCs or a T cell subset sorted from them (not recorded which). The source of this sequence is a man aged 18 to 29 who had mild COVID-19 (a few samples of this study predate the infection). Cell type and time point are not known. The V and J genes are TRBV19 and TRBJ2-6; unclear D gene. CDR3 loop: CASRPLFLEASGANVLTF. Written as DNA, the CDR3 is TGTGCCAGTAGACCTCTTTTTTTGGAAGCCTCTGGGGCCAACGTCCTGACTTTC. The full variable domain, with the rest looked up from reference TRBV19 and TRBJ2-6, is DGGITQSPKYLFRKEGQNVTLSCEQNLNHDAMYWYRQDPGQGLRLIYYSQIVNDFQKGDIAEGYSVSREKKESFPLTVTSAQKNPTAFYLCASRPLFLEASGANVLTFGAGSRLTVL.